One sample yielded the 25 T cell receptor beta chains listed below, sequenced in a study of T cell responses to AZD1222 COVID-19 vaccine. TCRdb keeps only in-frame clones here, not all; method: immunoSEQ multiplex PCR. This sample has some 200,000 clones, with 91% found just once. Specimen: peripheral blood, collected 28 days after the second AZD1222 dose. These receptors all come from an adult who received the AZD1222 COVID-19 vaccine.

The chain links TRBV7-3 to TRBJ1-3, with TRBD1 matching 7 bases. Trimming cost V 5 bases and J 4 bases; bases outside gene matches: 8. CDR1 and CDR2 from the germline V gene are SGHTA and FQGTGA. CDR3 length equals 15 residues. CDR3 region: CASSAHRGAGNTIYF. CDR3 bases: TGTGCCAGCAGCGCCCACAGGGGAGCCGGAAACACCATATATTTT.

The chain couples TRBV19 to TRBJ2-1; TRBD2 matches at 12 bases. This CDR3 contains 13 residues. Germline V gene sequence: CDR1 LNHDA, CDR2 SQIVND (reference sequence). V lost 9 bases and J lost 9; bases outside the gene matches: 6. The CDR3 sequence is CASISSGRVEQFF. The CDR3 nucleotides read TGTGCCAGCATCTCTAGCGGGAGGGTTGAGCAGTTCTTC. Using reference TRBV19 and TRBJ2-1 for the parts outside the CDR3, the full variable domain is DGGITQSPKYLFRKEGQNVTLSCEQNLNHDAMYWYRQDPGQGLRLIYYSQIVNDFQKGDIAEGYSVSREKKESFPLTVTSAQKNPTAFYLCASISSGRVEQFFGPGTRLTVL.

The chain combines TRBV27 with TRBJ2-7; 13 positions agree with TRBD2. CDR1 is MNHEY, CDR2 SMNVEV, per germline (reference sequence). The length of the CDR3 is 15 residues. V trimming: 4 bases; J trimming: 0 bases; junction bases outside the gene matches: 0. The CDR3, as DNA: TGTGCCAGCAGTTGGACTAGCGGGGGCTCCTACGAGCAGTACTTC. Amino acid sequence: CASSWTSGGSYEQYF.

The V call is TRBV2, the J call TRBJ1-2; TRBD1 agrees at 9 bases. The CDR3 has 13 amino acids. Germline V gives CDR1 SNHLY, CDR2 FYNNEI. Trimming cost V 5 bases and J 7 bases; bases outside gene matches: 5. In nucleotides, the CDR3 is TGTGCCAGCAGTACAACAGGGGGCGGTGGCTACACCTTC. It yields the protein CASSTTGGGGYTF.

The V and J genes are TRBV4-1 and TRBJ2-2; D unresolved. In germline, CDR1 is MGHRA, CDR2 YSYEKL. The ends were cut back, 0 bases at V and 3 bases at J, with 11 bases in the middle. The CDR3 totals 16 residues. The CDR3 bases are TGCGCCAGCAGCCAAGAGCCCCTCCTCTACACCGGGGAGCTGTTTTTT. This translates into CASSQEPLLYTGELFF.

J is TRBJ1-2 and V is TRBV19; a possible D gene is TRBD1 (5 bases). The V end lost 9 bases, the J end lost 0 bases, and 26 bases lay between the germline ends. CDR3 length: 18 amino acids. Germline V CDR1 and CDR2: LNHDA, SQIVND (reference sequence). CDR3 sequence (DNA): TGTGCCAGAATTCCCGGTGCAACAGGTTTAACGACTAACTATGGCTACACCTTC. This sequence encodes CARIPGATGLTTNYGYTF.

As concerns this clone: The sample holds other DNA sequences that translate to the same CDR3. The V and J genes are TRBV6-5 and TRBJ2-7; a possible D gene is TRBD2 (7 bases). Trimming removed 5 bases from V and 1 base from J, with 9 bases in between. This CDR3 is 13 amino acids long. CDR1 is MNHEY, CDR2 SVGAGI, per germline. The chain's CDR3 is CASSRGGSYEQYF. CDR3 bases: TGTGCCAGCAGTAGGGGGGGATCCTACGAGCAGTACTTC.

The chain combines TRBV18 with TRBJ2-5; D might be TRBD2 (6 bases). Germline CDR1 is KGHSH and CDR2 is LQKENI. The CDR3 contains 14 residues. With 3 bases removed from V and 4 bases from J, the gap between germline ends came to 12 bases. The CDR3 region is CASSPAGLGETQYF. DNA for the CDR3: TGTGCCAGCTCACCGGCGGGACTTGGAGAGACCCAGTACTTC.

The chain employs TRBV2 and TRBJ1-6, with D tentatively TRBD1 (6 bases). V lost 4 bases, J lost 9 bases, and 16 bases lay in between. Germline V gives CDR1 SNHLY, CDR2 FYNNEI. The CDR3 has 15 residues. The CDR3 loop reads CASSVSQGVGSPLHF. The CDR3 nucleotides are TGTGCCAGCAGTGTCTCACAGGGTGTGGGTTCACCCCTCCACTTT.

This chain uses TRBV6-2 or TRBV6-3 with TRBJ1-5, with D possibly matching TRBD1 (6 bases). Per germline, CDR1 MNHEY and CDR2 SVGEGT. The CDR3 consists of 12 residues. Trimming took off 4 bases at V and 8 bases at J, with 9 bases between the two ends. CDR3 region: CASSSDRKPQHF. The DNA for the CDR3 is TGTGCCAGCAGTTCCGACAGGAAGCCCCAGCATTTT.

The V gene is TRBV2, the J gene TRBJ2-7; 8 bases fit TRBD1. V was pared by 2 bases and J by 3 bases, with 6 bases of the junction left unmatched. The CDR3 runs to 15 residues. CDR1 SNHLY and CDR2 FYNNEI come from the germline V gene. CDR3 residues: CASSEPGTGNYEQYF. The CDR3 bases are TGTGCCAGCAGTGAACCAGGGACAGGAAACTACGAGCAGTACTTC.

The rearrangement joins TRBV12-2 to TRBJ1-2; TRBD1 is taken as the D call from the table, unchecked against the DNA. TRBV12-2 is a recognized pseudogene. The CDR3 contains 13 residues. The chain's CDR3 is CASRRDRDYGYTF. The CDR3, as DNA: TGTGCAAGTCGCCGGGACAGGGACTATGGCTACACCTTC.

CDR3 sequence (DNA): TGTGCCAGCTCACCTACAGGGGGGGGCAATCAGCCCCAGCATTTT. Its translation: CASSPTGGGNQPQHF. The V call is TRBV18, the J call TRBJ1-5, with 8 bases that match TRBD1. This CDR3 is 15 amino acids long. J lost 2 bases, V lost 3 bases, and 3 bases had no gene match. Germline lookup yields CDR1 KGHSH and CDR2 LQKENI. Together with reference TRBV18 and TRBJ1-5, the CDR3 gives the full variable domain: NAGVMQNPRHLVRRRGQEARLRCSPMKGHSHVYWYRQLPEEGLKFMVYLQKENIIDESGMPKERFSAEFPKEGPSILRIQQVVRGDSAAYFCASSPTGGGNQPQHFGDGTRLSIL.

V usage is TRBV9 and J usage is TRBJ2-1; D is unresolved. Between the trimmed V and J ends, which lost 0 bases and 4 bases, there was a span of 8 bases. Germline V gene data show CDR1 as SGDLS and CDR2 as YYNGEE. This CDR3 has 14 residues. DNA for the CDR3: TGTGCCAGCAGCGTAGGGCAGTCGTACAATGAGCAGTTCTTC. Amino acids: CASSVGQSYNEQFF.

The chain links TRBV29-1 to TRBJ1-5, with a tentative D call TRBD1 (5 bases). Trimming cost V 4 bases and J 2 bases, with 9 bases left between them. CDR1 is SQVTM, CDR2 ANQGSEA, per germline. CDR3 size: 13 residues. The CDR3 region has the DNA TGCAGCGTTGGAAGGGACGGCAATCAGCCCCAGCATTTT. Protein: CSVGRDGNQPQHF.

The chain is built from TRBV27 and TRBJ1-3; D is perhaps TRBD1 (5 bases). The V end was cut by 2 bases, the J end by 0 bases, with 11 bases between. The CDR3 has 16 amino acids. From germline, CDR1 is MNHEY and CDR2 SMNVEV (reference sequence). Here the CDR3 DNA reads TGTGCCAGCAGTTTAAGGGACCCGAGCTCTGGAAACACCATATATTTT. Its translation: CASSLRDPSSGNTIYF.

The rearrangement uses TRBV11-2 and TRBJ2-7, with TRBD1 identical over 7 bases. This CDR3 is 13 amino acids long. The V and J ends lost 5 bases and 4 bases, in that order; junction bases with no gene match: 5. CDR1 is SGHAT and CDR2 is FQNNGV in the germline V gene. CDR3 sequence: CASSPGQWYEQYF. The CDR3 DNA follows: TGTGCCAGCAGCCCGGGACAGTGGTACGAGCAGTACTTC.

The rearrangement links TRBV2 to TRBJ1-2; TRBD1 is a possible D gene (6 bases). The germline CDR1 and CDR2 sequences are SNHLY and FYNNEI. V shed 6 bases and J shed 6 bases, with 14 bases lying between them. The CDR3 is 13 amino acids. The CDR3 DNA follows: TGTGCCAGCAGACCTCACAGGGAAGATGGCTACACCTTC. As protein: CASRPHREDGYTF.

The chain employs TRBV14 and TRBJ2-1; tentative D call: TRBD1 (5 bases). Germline CDR1 and CDR2: SGHDN and FVKESK. The CDR3 sequence is 14 residues long. Trimming took off 8 bases at V and 4 bases at J, with 15 bases between the two ends. CDR3: CASSDRRVYNEQFF. CDR3 sequence (DNA): TGTGCCAGCTCCGACAGACGCGTTTACAATGAGCAGTTCTTC. Combining the CDR3 with reference TRBV14 and TRBJ2-1 gives the whole variable domain EAGVTQFPSHSVIEKGQTVTLRCDPISGHDNLYWYRRVMGKEIKFLLHFVKESKQDESGMPNNRFLAERTGGTYSTLKVQPAELEDSGVYFCASSDRRVYNEQFFGPGTRLTVL.

This rearrangement joins TRBV29-1 to TRBJ1-2, with a tentative D call TRBD1 (5 bases). The CDR3 runs 13 residues. Between the trimmed V and J ends, which lost 5 bases and 0 bases, there was a span of 10 bases. Germline V gives CDR1 SQVTM, CDR2 ANQGSEA. The CDR3 nucleotides are TGCAGCGTTAGACAGAGATCTAACTATGGCTACACCTTC. Translated: CSVRQRSNYGYTF.

The chain links TRBV5-4 to TRBJ1-2; D may be TRBD1 (5 bases). Between the trimmed V and J ends, which lost 0 bases and 6 bases, there was a span of 12 bases. Germline loops: CDR1 SGHNT, CDR2 YYREEE (reference sequence). There are 14 residues in the CDR3. The CDR3 DNA reads TGTGCCAGCAGCTTGGGCAGGGCCGAGGATGGCTACACCTTC. Translating it yields CASSLGRAEDGYTF.

This clone was picked up a small number of times. This chain uses TRBV6-4 with TRBJ1-2; TRBD1 aligns across 7 bases. V dropped 6 bases and J dropped 14; count of bases not matched to a gene: 18. CDR3 length: 14 residues. From germline, CDR1 is MRHNA and CDR2 SNTAGT. The CDR3 loop is CASSKGGHRSGQTF. The CDR3, as DNA: TGTGCCAGCAGCAAGGGGGGACATCGGTCGGGACAGACCTTC.

The chain joins TRBV6-6 to TRBJ1-2; 9 nucleotides match TRBD1. Germline V gene lookup returns CDR1 MNHNY and CDR2 SVGAGI (reference sequence). CDR3 length equals 15 residues. V dropped 5 bases and J dropped 0; count of bases not matched to a gene: 4. CDR3 bases: TGTGCCAGCAGTCGGACAGGGGCAGCTAACTATGGCTACACCTTC. Encoded protein: CASSRTGAANYGYTF.

The chain joins TRBV7-9 to TRBJ1-2; 9 nucleotides match TRBD1. Germline CDR1 SEHNR, CDR2 FQNEAQ (reference sequence). The CDR3 has 15 amino acids. The junction had 8 bases not matched to a gene; V was cut back by 5 bases and J by 4 bases. DNA for the CDR3: TGTGCCAGCAGCGCGCCGGACAGGGGCGGCTATGGCTACACCTTC. Encoded protein: CASSAPDRGGYGYTF.

The chain couples TRBV2 to TRBJ2-7; tentatively, D is TRBD1 or TRBD2 (5 bases each). Germline CDR1 reads SNHLY; CDR2 reads FYNNEI. The CDR3 spans 15 residues. V lost 2 bases and J lost 3, with 14 bases in between. For the CDR3, the DNA is TGTGCCAGCAGTGAACGGGGCGTTAACAGCTACGAGCAGTACTTC. This gives the protein CASSERGVNSYEQYF.